This T cell receptor (beta chain) was captured by sequencing in a study of blood T cell repertoires in COVID-19. The wider study: COVID-19 samples from acute and convalescent phases originated in the United States, Italy and Spain. Sample material is recorded as cDNA or gDNA derived from T cells, B-cell-depleted T cells, or PBMCs.

Germline lookup yields CDR1 KGHSH and CDR2 LQKENI. CDR3 length: 16 residues. V was trimmed by 6 bases and J by 0 bases, leaving 18 bases between them. As originally analysed: Estimates of nucleated cell counts were drawn from the amplification of reference gene primers. The table came from immunoSEQ multiplex PCR; TCRdb's copy has only in-frame clones and leaves some out. Clonal size and the V and J genes are those of that table, whereas D and trimming came from the DNA. Among 200,000 or so clones listed, around 90% were seen once. This rearrangement joins TRBV18 to TRBJ2-7; D may be TRBD2 (6 bases). The sequence was collected from a man in his 60s who had recovered from COVID-19. The sample taken for sequencing was peripheral blood. CDR3 DNA sequence: TGTGCCAGCTCCCTTATGGGACTTAAAAGCTCCTACGAGCAGTACTTC. It codes for CASSLMGLKSSYEQYF. Combining the CDR3 with reference TRBV18 and TRBJ2-7 gives the whole variable domain NAGVMQNPRHLVRRRGQEARLRCSPMKGHSHVYWYRQLPEEGLKFMVYLQKENIIDESGMPKERFSAEFPKEGPSILRIQQVVRGDSAAYFCASSLMGLKSSYEQYFGPGTRLTVT.